This T cell receptor beta chain derives from a study of neurological immune-mediated disorders. The time point here: longitudinal time-point 1 (baseline). V lost 0 bases, J lost 8 bases, and 13 bases lay in between. The CDR3 spans 13 residues. Germline lookup yields CDR1 DFQATT and CDR2 SNEGSKA (reference sequence). This clonotype was detected ten times or more. TCRdb redid the calling of the 5' RACE reads with MiXCR, one entry per CDR3 protein. The sample has 55,000 to 65,000 distinct CDR3 sequences, about 11% seen once. The V call is TRBV20-1, the J call TRBJ1-2, with D possibly being TRBD1 (6 bases). Sample: PBMCs. The TCR comes from a male donor with HTLV-1-associated myelopathy (HAM/TSP). This CDR3 is CSAREPTGGGYTF. The DNA for the CDR3 is TGCAGTGCTAGAGAACCGACAGGAGGCGGCTACACCTTC.